These 14 T cell receptor beta chains originate from one sample sequenced in a study of blood T cell repertoires in COVID-19. The assay was immunoSEQ multiplex PCR, and TCRdb's table has in-frame clones only and misses some. The profile shows around 200,000 clones, roughly 89% of them singletons. Input material: PBMCs or T cells enriched from blood (not recorded which). The source is a man aged 18 to 29 with acute COVID-19.

V usage is TRBV6-5 and J usage is TRBJ1-3, with D uncertain. Trimming stripped 6 bases from V and 3 bases from J, with 9 bases between. Germline values: CDR1 MNHEY, CDR2 SVGAGI. The CDR3 runs 13 residues. The CDR3 coding sequence is TGTGCCAGCAGGACGGGGAATGGAAACACCATATATTTT. Translation: CASRTGNGNTIYF.

This rearrangement joins TRBV28 to TRBJ2-7, with 7 bases fitting TRBD2. Germline lookup yields CDR1 MDHEN and CDR2 SYDVKM. The length of the CDR3 is 17 residues. V shed 5 bases and J 3 bases; nucleotides not matched to a gene: 16. The CDR3 DNA follows: TGTGCCAGCAGTGTAAAGGAAGGACTAGTAGTCAGCTACGAGCAGTACTTC. It translates to CASSVKEGLVVSYEQYF.

This rearrangement joins TRBV11-2 to TRBJ2-5, with 11 bases lining up with TRBD2. Germline V lookup: CDR1 SGHAT, CDR2 FQNNGV. CDR3 length equals 14 residues. Losses at the gene ends were 6 bases for V and 3 bases for J; bases not matched to a gene: 3. CDR3 residues: CASRLTSGEETQYF. DNA of the CDR3: TGTGCCAGCAGGCTGACTAGCGGGGAAGAGACCCAGTACTTC.

J is TRBJ2-1 and V is TRBV25-1; 8 bases align to TRBD1. J was trimmed by 7 bases and V by 5 bases; bases with no gene match: 4. The length of the CDR3 is 13 residues. The germline V gene encodes CDR1 MGHDK and CDR2 SYGVNS. CDR3 DNA sequence: TGTGCCAGCAGTCCACAGGGGGAGAATGAGCAGTTCTTC. As protein: CASSPQGENEQFF.

V is TRBV19 and J is TRBJ2-3; 11 bases are a match to TRBD2. From germline, CDR1 is LNHDA and CDR2 SQIVND (reference sequence). Germline trimming cut 1 base from V and 0 bases from J; bases unmatched to any gene: 12. The CDR3 length is 20 residues. In nucleotides, the CDR3 is TGTGCCAGTAGTATAGGGGCCATACTAGCGGGAGATCCGAGCACAGATACGCAGTATTTT. It yields the protein CASSIGAILAGDPSTDTQYF.

The J gene is TRBJ1-5, the V gene TRBV7-8; D unclear. V lost 1 base and J 9 bases, leaving 7 bases between the germline ends. Germline V gene sequence: CDR1 SGHVS, CDR2 FQNEAQ. The CDR3 consists of 12 residues. This CDR3 is CASSLDTAPQHF. CDR3 coding DNA: TGTGCCAGCAGCTTAGATACAGCGCCCCAGCATTTT.

The CDR3 sequence is CASSLPTSLKTQYF. The DNA for the CDR3 is TGTGCCAGCAGTTTACCTACTAGCTTAAAGACCCAGTACTTC. This chain connects TRBV28 to TRBJ2-5, with D possibly TRBD2 on 6 matching bases. This CDR3 is 14 amino acids long. V gave up 2 bases and J gave up 6 bases, with 13 bases separating them. The germline V gene has CDR1 MDHEN and CDR2 SYDVKM.

This sequence joins TRBV4-2 and TRBJ2-1; TRBD2 matches 14 bases. CDR3 size: 18 residues. V shed 4 bases, J shed 1 base, and the junction held 6 bases outside the gene matches. CDR1 is LGHNA and CDR2 is YNFKEQ in the germline V gene. The chain's CDR3 is CASSPGTSGSPSYNEQFF. In DNA form, the CDR3 reads TGTGCCAGCAGCCCTGGGACTAGCGGGAGCCCTTCCTACAATGAGCAGTTCTTC.

The chain is built from TRBV9 and TRBJ2-1, with 9 bases lining up with TRBD1. Germline V lookup: CDR1 SGDLS, CDR2 YYNGEE. The CDR3 extends over 15 amino acids. Trimming cost V 2 bases and J 5 bases; bases outside gene matches: 5. CDR3 in DNA: TGTGCCAGCAGCGTCGGGACAGGGACCCACAATGAGCAGTTCTTC. It translates to CASSVGTGTHNEQFF.

The chain couples TRBV5-1 to TRBJ2-2; 9 bases are a match to TRBD1. Germline V CDR1 and CDR2: SGHRS, YFSETQ. Trimming removed 0 bases from V and 3 bases from J; junction bases left unmatched: 3. This CDR3 is built from 16 residues. The CDR3 DNA reads TGCGCCAGCAGCTTGGGGGACAGGGAAGACACCGGGGAGCTGTTTTTT. Amino acid sequence: CASSLGDREDTGELFF.

J is TRBJ2-7 and V is TRBV3-1 (or the pseudogene TRBV3-2); D ambiguous. Germline V gene lookup returns CDR1 LGHDT and CDR2 YNNKEL (reference sequence). V was cut by 1 base and J by 4 bases, with 5 bases left in between. The CDR3 runs 12 residues. CDR3 residues: CASSQGGYEQYF. CDR3 bases: TGTGCCAGCAGCCAAGGCGGTTACGAGCAGTACTTC.

The CDR3 is CASTSGGRNTYEQYF. CDR3 in DNA: TGTGCCAGCACCTCAGGCGGGAGAAATACCTACGAGCAGTACTTC. The chain recombines TRBV2 with TRBJ2-7; TRBD2 agrees at 7 bases. The V and J ends lost 7 bases and 2 bases, in that order; junction bases with no gene match: 11. This CDR3 has 15 residues. Germline V gene data show CDR1 as SNHLY and CDR2 as FYNNEI.

The chain has TRBV5-1 and TRBJ2-6, with a possible D match to TRBD2 (6 bases). V lost 4 bases and J lost 2, with 10 bases in between. The CDR3 has 15 amino acids. CDR1 is SGHRS and CDR2 is YFSETQ in the germline V gene. The DNA of the CDR3 is TGCGCCAGCAGCCTCGGGGGAACTGGGGCCAACGTCCTGACTTTC. Protein product: CASSLGGTGANVLTF. Filled out from reference TRBV5-1 and TRBJ2-6, the complete variable domain reads KAGVTQTPRYLIKTRGQQVTLSCSPISGHRSVSWYQQTPGQGLQFLFEYFSETQRNKGNFPGRFSGRQFSNSRSEMNVSTLELGDSALYLCASSLGGTGANVLTFGAGSRLTVL.

The chain joins TRBV28 to TRBJ1-5; D remains unclear. Germline loops: CDR1 MDHEN, CDR2 SYDVKM. The CDR3 spans 17 residues. V gave up 1 base and J gave up 5 bases, with 18 bases separating them. The CDR3 DNA reads as TGTGCCAGCAGTTTATTCCCTTTAGTGGTTACCTATCAGCCCCAGCATTTT. Translating gives CASSLFPLVVTYQPQHF.